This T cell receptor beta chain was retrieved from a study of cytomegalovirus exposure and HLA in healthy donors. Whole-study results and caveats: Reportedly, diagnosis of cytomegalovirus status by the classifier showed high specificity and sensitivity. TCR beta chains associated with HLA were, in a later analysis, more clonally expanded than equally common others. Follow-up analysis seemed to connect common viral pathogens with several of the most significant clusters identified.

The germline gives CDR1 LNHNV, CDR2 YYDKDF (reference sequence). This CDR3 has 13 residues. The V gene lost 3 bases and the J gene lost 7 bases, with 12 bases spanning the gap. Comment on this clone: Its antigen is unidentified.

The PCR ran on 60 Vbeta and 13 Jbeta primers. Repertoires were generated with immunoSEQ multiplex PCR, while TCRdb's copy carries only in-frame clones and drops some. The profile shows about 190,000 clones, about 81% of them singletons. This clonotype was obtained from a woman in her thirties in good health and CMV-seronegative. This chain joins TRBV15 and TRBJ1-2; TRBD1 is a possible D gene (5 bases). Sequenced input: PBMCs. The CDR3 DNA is TGTGCCACCAGCAGGATCGGGGGTGGTGGCTACACCTTC. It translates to CATSRIGGGGYTF.